The rows below give T cell receptor beta chains drawn from one sample of a study of T-cell memory formation after mild COVID-19. TCRdb recomputed calls from the 5' RACE reads with MiXCR, one row per CDR3 protein. The table has around 60,000 distinct CDR3 sequences, 8% to 10% seen once. Sequencing was carried out using PBMCs or a T cell subset sorted from them (not recorded which). These receptor sequences come from a man aged 18 to 29 who had mild COVID-19 (a few samples of this study predate the infection). Cell type and time point are not known. CDR3s include the opening cysteine and the closing phenylalanine or tryptophan. A D gene is named only where the DNA matches it firmly. Clone size is shown for a subset of rows, as once, few, many or a class of expanded clone.

NA | TRBD2 | TRBJ2-1 | TRBV5-4 | TGTGCCAGCAGATGGGGGGGCTACAATGAGCAGTTCTTC | CASRWGGYNEQFF
few | TRBD1 | TRBJ1-2 | TRBV7-8 | TGTGCCAGCAGCCCTACCAAGACAGGGGCCGACACTAACTATGGCTACACCTTC | CASSPTKTGADTNYGYTF
NA | NA | TRBJ1-1 | TRBV30 | TGTGCCTGGATGTTGGGGGGCTTGGGGAACACTGAAGCTTTCTTT | CAWMLGGLGNTEAFF
few | TRBD1 | TRBJ2-2 | TRBV4-3 | TGCGCCAGCAGCCGACAGGGCAACCGGGAGCTGTTTTTT | CASSRQGNRELFF
NA | TRBD1 | TRBJ1-5 | TRBV2 | TGTGCCAGCAGTGACGGGACAGGGCCTGGGTTCGGTCAGCCCCAGCATTTT | CASSDGTGPGFGQPQHF
few | TRBD2 | TRBJ2-7 | TRBV7-8 | TGTGCCAGCAGCGCGGGACTAGCCTACGAGCAGTACTTC | CASSAGLAYEQYF
few | NA | TRBJ1-1 | TRBV20-1 | TGCAGTGCCGACCGACGGGGGCCCCCAGGGCCGAACACTGAAGCTTTCTTT | CSADRRGPPGPNTEAFF
NA | TRBD2 | TRBJ2-3 | TRBV20-1 | TGCAGTGGGAAGCGCGCGGCGGGGGGAGCGGCAGATACGCAGTATTTT | CSGKRAAGGAADTQYF
few | NA | TRBJ2-5 | TRBV5-4 | TGTGCCAGCAGCTTGGGGGCCTGGGAGACCCAGTACTTC | CASSLGAWETQYF
NA | TRBD1 | TRBJ2-1 | TRBV7-2 | TGTGCCAGCAGCTTAAGTGGACAGGGGAATGTGCAGTTCTTC | CASSLSGQGNVQFF
many | NA | TRBJ2-3 | TRBV5-1 | TGCGCCAGCAGCTCGGGACGGTACACAGATACGCAGTATTTT | CASSSGRYTDTQYF
few | TRBD2 | TRBJ2-3 | TRBV6-5 | TGTGCCAGCAGACCCGGGACTAGCGGGCCAGATACGCAGTATTTT | CASRPGTSGPDTQYF
NA | NA | TRBJ1-6 | TRBV30 | TGTGCCTGGACACAGGGAGGGTCACCCCTCCACTTT | CAWTQGGSPLHF
many | NA | TRBJ2-1 | TRBV7-9 | TGTGCCAGCAGCCCTGATGACGGGAGATCCTACAATGAGCAGTTCTTC | CASSPDDGRSYNEQFF
few | TRBD1 | TRBJ1-2 | TRBV9 | TGTGCCAGCAGCGTAGACCCGACAGGGGTTGATGGCTACACCTTC | CASSVDPTGVDGYTF
many | NA | TRBJ1-2 | TRBV29-1 | TGCAGCGTTGATGCTAACTATGGCTACACCTTC | CSVDANYGYTF
few | NA | TRBJ1-2 | TRBV27 | TGTGCCAGCAGTTTTAGGGATGGTGGCTACACCTTC | CASSFRDGGYTF
once | TRBD1 | TRBJ1-1 | TRBV7-9 | TGTGCCAGCAGTTTCGACAGGGGCGGTTTGAGGGTGAACACTGAAGCTTTCTTT | CASSFDRGGLRVNTEAFF
many | TRBD2 | TRBJ2-7 | TRBV20-1 | TGCAGTGCTACATTAAAGCGGGGGCTTTACTACGAGCAGTACTTC | CSATLKRGLYYEQYF
many | NA | TRBJ2-5 | TRBV4-3 | TGCGCCAGCAGCCAAGGCAGCCAGGGCTGGGAGACCCAGTACTTC | CASSQGSQGWETQYF
few | NA | TRBJ1-4 | TRBV7-9 | TGTGCCAGCAGCTTGGAAGGGCTCGGAGATGAAAAACTGTTTTTT | CASSLEGLGDEKLFF
many | TRBD2 | TRBJ2-4 | TRBV4-3 | TGCGCCAGCAGCCCCACTAGCGGGGGGGGCAAAAACATTCAGTACTTC | CASSPTSGGGKNIQYF
many | TRBD1 | TRBJ2-1 | TRBV5-1 | TGCGCCAGCAGCAGGGGACAGGACCCAAATGAGCAGTTCTTC | CASSRGQDPNEQFF
NA | TRBD1 | TRBJ1-6 | TRBV7-3 | TGTGCCAGCAGCTTAAAGGTCGGGGGACAGGGGCTGGCCAGCTCCTATAATTCACCCCTCCACTTT | CASSLKVGGQGLASSYNSPLHF
NA | TRBD1 | TRBJ1-6 | TRBV6-5 | TGTGCCAGCACGGGACAGGGGTATAATTCACCCCTCCACTTT | CASTGQGYNSPLHF
few | NA | TRBJ2-3 | TRBV24-1 | TGTGCCACCAGTTGGGTCCGGGGGATGATAGATACGCAGTATTTT | CATSWVRGMIDTQYF
few | NA | TRBJ2-3 | TRBV6-5 | TGTGCCAGCGCCGAGGGCAGGGACACAGATACGCAGTATTTT | CASAEGRDTDTQYF
NA | NA | TRBJ1-6 | TRBV4-2 | TGTGCCAGCAGCCAAGTCGGGGGCAATGGTTCACCCCTCCACTTT | CASSQVGGNGSPLHF
NA | NA | TRBJ2-3 | TRBV5-6 | TGTGCCAGCAGCTTGACCCTGAGCACAGATACGCAGTATTTT | CASSLTLSTDTQYF
NA | NA | TRBJ1-3 | TRBV5-1 | TGCGCCAGCAGCTTGGGAACACTTGGAAACACCATATATTTT | CASSLGTLGNTIYF
many | TRBD2 | TRBJ2-5 | TRBV6-5 | TGTGCCAGCAGTGTAGCGGGGGGGCAAGAGACCCAGTACTTC | CASSVAGGQETQYF
few | NA | TRBJ1-2 | TRBV3-1 | TGTGCCAGCAGCCCAAAACGGGAGAGAGGCTACACCTTC | CASSPKRERGYTF
few | TRBD1 | TRBJ1-2 | TRBV12-3/TRBV12-4 | TGTGCCAGCAGTTTGGGGACAGGGGCTGGCTACACCTTC | CASSLGTGAGYTF
NA | NA | TRBJ2-3 | TRBV18 | TGTGCCAGCTCCACAATGGACCCGGCCCAGGATACGCAGTATTTT | CASSTMDPAQDTQYF
many | TRBD1 | TRBJ1-6 | TRBV5-1 | TGCGCCAGCAGCATCGGACAGGGCACCAATAATTCACCCCTCCACTTT | CASSIGQGTNNSPLHF